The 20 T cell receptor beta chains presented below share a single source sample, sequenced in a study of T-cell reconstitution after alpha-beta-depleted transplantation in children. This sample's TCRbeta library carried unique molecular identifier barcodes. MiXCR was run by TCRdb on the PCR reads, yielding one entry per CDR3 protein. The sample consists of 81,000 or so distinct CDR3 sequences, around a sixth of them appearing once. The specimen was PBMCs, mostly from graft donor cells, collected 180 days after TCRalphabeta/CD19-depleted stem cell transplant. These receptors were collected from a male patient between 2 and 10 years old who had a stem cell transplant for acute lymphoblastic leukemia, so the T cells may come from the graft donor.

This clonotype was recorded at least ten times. CDR3 in amino acids: CSARDRFTTAEAFF. In nucleotides, the CDR3 is TGCAGTGCTAGAGACCGGTTTACGACCGCTGAAGCTTTCTTT. J is TRBJ1-1 and V is TRBV20-1; D is ambiguous. Germline CDR1 reads DFQATT; CDR2 reads SNEGSKA (reference sequence). The V gene lost 0 bases and the J gene lost 6 bases, with 14 bases spanning the gap. The CDR3 length is 14 residues.

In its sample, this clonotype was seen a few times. The CDR3 protein is CAISGLDGGVYNEQFF. The DNA of the CDR3 is TGTGCCATCAGTGGACTAGACGGGGGGGTCTACAATGAGCAGTTCTTC. The chain recombines TRBV10-3 with TRBJ2-1; 8 nucleotides match TRBD2. This CDR3 spans 16 amino acids. V gave up 4 bases and J gave up 3 bases; unmatched junction bases: 8. Germline values: CDR1 ENHRY, CDR2 SYGVKD.

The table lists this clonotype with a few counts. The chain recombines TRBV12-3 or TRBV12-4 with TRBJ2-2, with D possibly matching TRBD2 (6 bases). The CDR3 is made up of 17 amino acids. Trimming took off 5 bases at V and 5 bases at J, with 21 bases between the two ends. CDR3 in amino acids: CASSKPGAEGTTGELFF. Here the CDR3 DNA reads TGTGCCAGCAGTAAGCCGGGAGCGGAGGGCACAACCGGGGAGCTGTTTTTT.

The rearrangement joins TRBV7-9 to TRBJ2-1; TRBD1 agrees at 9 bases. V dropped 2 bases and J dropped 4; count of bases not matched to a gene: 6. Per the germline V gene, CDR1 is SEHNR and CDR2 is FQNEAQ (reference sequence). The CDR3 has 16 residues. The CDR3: CASSLFQGQGYNEQFF. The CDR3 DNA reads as TGTGCCAGCAGCTTATTTCAGGGACAGGGTTACAATGAGCAGTTCTTC.

This CDR3 reads CASSLGQAGNYGYTF. For the CDR3, the DNA is TGTGCCAGCAGCTTAGGTCAGGCAGGGAACTATGGCTACACCTTC. V and J are TRBV7-9 and TRBJ1-2, with D possibly TRBD1 on 5 matching bases. The V gene's germline CDR1 is SEHNR and CDR2 FQNEAQ (reference sequence). The CDR3 has 15 amino acids. Trimming removed 1 base from V and 2 bases from J, with 11 bases in between.

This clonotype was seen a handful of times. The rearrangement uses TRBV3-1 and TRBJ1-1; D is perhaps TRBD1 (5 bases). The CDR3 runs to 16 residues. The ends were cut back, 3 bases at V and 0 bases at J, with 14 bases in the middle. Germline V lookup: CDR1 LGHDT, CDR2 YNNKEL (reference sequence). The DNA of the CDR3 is TGTGCCAGCAGCCATAGAATGGGGGATCTGAACACTGAAGCTTTCTTT. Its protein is CASSHRMGDLNTEAFF.

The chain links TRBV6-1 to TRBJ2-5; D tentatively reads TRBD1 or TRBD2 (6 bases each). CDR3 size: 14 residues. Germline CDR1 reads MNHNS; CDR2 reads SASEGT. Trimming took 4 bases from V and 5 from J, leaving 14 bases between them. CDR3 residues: CASSVGGRIETQYF. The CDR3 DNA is TGTGCCAGCAGTGTAGGGGGGCGGATCGAGACCCAGTACTTC.

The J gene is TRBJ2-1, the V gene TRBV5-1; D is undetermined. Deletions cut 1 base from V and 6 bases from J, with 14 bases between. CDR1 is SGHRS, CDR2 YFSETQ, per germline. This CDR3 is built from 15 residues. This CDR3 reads CASSLIKGPVNEQFF. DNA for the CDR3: TGCGCCAGCAGCTTGATCAAGGGCCCAGTCAATGAGCAGTTCTTC.

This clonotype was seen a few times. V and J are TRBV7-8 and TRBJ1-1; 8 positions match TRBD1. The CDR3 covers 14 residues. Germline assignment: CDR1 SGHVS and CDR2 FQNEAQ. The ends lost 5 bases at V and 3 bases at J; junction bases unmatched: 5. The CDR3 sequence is CASSPQTGDTEAFF. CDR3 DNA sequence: TGTGCCAGCAGCCCGCAGACAGGGGACACTGAAGCTTTCTTT.

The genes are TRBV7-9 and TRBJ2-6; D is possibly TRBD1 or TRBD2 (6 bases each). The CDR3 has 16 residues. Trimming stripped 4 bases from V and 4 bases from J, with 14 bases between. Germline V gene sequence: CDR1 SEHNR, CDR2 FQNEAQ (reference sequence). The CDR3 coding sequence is TGTGCCAGCAGCTCTACAGGGAGGTACGGGGCCAACGTCCTGACTTTC. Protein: CASSSTGRYGANVLTF.

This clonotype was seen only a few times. CDR3 nucleotide sequence: TGTGCCAGCAGTGAAGGGCGCCAGCCCCAGCATTTT. This translates into CASSEGRQPQHF. The J gene is TRBJ1-5, the V gene TRBV2; no clear D. Germline V gene data show CDR1 as SNHLY and CDR2 as FYNNEI. The CDR3 totals 12 residues. V gave up 1 base and J gave up 7 bases, with 5 bases separating them.

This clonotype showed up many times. For the CDR3, the DNA is TGTGCCACCAGTGAGCCAGGGGGGGAGCAGTTCTTC. Its translation is CATSEPGGEQFF. The chain has TRBV24-1 and TRBJ2-1; tentative D call: TRBD1 (7 bases). Trimming took off 4 bases at V and 10 bases at J, with 10 bases between the two ends. Germline V gene data show CDR1 as KGHDR and CDR2 as SFDVKD. This CDR3 is built from 12 residues.

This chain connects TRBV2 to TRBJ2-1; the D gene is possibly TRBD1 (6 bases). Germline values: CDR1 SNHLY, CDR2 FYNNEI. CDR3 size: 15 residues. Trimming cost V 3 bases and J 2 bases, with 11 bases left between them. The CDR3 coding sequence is TGTGCCAGCAGTGAGGGCCAGGGGACCTACAATGAGCAGTTCTTC. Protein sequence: CASSEGQGTYNEQFF.

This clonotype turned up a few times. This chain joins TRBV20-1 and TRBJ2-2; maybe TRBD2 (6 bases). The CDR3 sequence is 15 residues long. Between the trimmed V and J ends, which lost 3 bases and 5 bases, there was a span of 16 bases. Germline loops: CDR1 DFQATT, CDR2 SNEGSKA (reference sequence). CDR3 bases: TGCAGTGCTAGGGCCCAACTAGCATGGACCGGGGAGCTGTTTTTT. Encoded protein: CSARAQLAWTGELFF.

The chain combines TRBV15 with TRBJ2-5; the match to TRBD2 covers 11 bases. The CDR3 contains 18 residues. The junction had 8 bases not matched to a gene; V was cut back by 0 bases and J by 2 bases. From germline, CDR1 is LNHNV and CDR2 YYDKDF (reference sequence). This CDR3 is CATSRDMSSGGLQETQYF. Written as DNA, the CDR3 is TGTGCCACCAGCAGAGATATGTCTAGCGGGGGGTTACAAGAGACCCAGTACTTC.

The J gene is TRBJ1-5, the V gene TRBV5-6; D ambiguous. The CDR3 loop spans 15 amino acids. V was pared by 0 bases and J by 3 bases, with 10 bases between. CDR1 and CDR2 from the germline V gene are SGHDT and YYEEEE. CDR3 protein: CASSLGLNSNQPQHF. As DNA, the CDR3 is TGTGCCAGCAGCTTGGGACTTAACTCCAATCAGCCCCAGCATTTT.

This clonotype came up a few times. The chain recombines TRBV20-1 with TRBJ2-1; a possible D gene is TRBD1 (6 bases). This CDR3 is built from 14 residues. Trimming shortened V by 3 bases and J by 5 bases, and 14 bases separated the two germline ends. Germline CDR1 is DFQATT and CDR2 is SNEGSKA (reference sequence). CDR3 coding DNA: TGCAGTGCTAGTAGGACAGACAAAGACAATGAGCAGTTCTTC. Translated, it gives CSASRTDKDNEQFF.

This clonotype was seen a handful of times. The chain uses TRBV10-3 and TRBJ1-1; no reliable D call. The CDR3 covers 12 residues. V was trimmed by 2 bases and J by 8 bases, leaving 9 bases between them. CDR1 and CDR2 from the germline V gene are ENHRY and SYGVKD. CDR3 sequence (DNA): TGTGCCATCAGTGAGGACGGGGTAGAAGCTTTCTTT. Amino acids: CAISEDGVEAFF.

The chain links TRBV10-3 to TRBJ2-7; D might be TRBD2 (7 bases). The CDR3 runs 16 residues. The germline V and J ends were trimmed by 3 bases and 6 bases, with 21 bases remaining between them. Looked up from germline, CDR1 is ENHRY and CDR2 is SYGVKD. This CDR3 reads CAISDSQGTINFEQYF. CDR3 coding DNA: TGTGCCATCAGTGATTCTCAGGGGACTATAAATTTCGAGCAGTACTTC.

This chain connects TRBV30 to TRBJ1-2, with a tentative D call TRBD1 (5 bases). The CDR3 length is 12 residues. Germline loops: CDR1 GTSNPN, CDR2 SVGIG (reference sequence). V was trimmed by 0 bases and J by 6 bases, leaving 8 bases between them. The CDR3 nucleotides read TGTGCCTGGAGTGTAATCAGGGATGGCTACACCTTC. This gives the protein CAWSVIRDGYTF.